These T cell receptor beta chains were read from a single sample in a study of blood T cell repertoires in COVID-19. Only in-frame clones appear in the TCRdb table, and some are missing; sequencing was by immunoSEQ multiplex PCR. The top ten hold roughly 34% of the sample, which has tens of thousands of clones, approximately 85% seen once. Sequenced sample: peripheral blood. The receptors stem from a woman older than 75 with COVID-19, enrolled during active disease. Each CDR3 is given with its conserved first and last residue.

j_call: TRBJ2-5; v_call: TRBV4-1; cdr3_aa: CASSQDAPLAGGPGETQYF
j_call: TRBJ1-6; v_call: TRBV20-1; cdr3_aa: CSASPFRDRSSPLHF
j_call: TRBJ1-5; v_call: TRBV7-2; cdr3_aa: CASSGDRGNQPQHF
j_call: TRBJ1-2; v_call: TRBV4-1; cdr3_aa: CASSQEQTNYGYTF
j_call: TRBJ2-5; v_call: TRBV21-1; cdr3_aa: CASSKGGDRGDQETQYF
j_call: TRBJ1-4; v_call: TRBV27; cdr3_aa: CASSPGQPANEKLFF
j_call: TRBJ2-1; v_call: TRBV2; cdr3_aa: CASRPGGNEQFF
j_call: TRBJ1-1; v_call: TRBV11-1; cdr3_aa: CASSLGGLSTEAFF
j_call: TRBJ2-6; v_call: TRBV7-9; cdr3_aa: CASSWGRDRGPGANVLTF
j_call: TRBJ1-5; v_call: TRBV2; cdr3_aa: CASRAGDKGQPQHF
j_call: TRBJ1-2; v_call: TRBV6-1; cdr3_aa: CASSEPLDYGYTF
j_call: TRBJ1-4; v_call: TRBV5-1; cdr3_aa: CASSFLPGQGREKLFF
j_call: TRBJ2-3; v_call: TRBV3-1/TRBV3-2; cdr3_aa: CASSHPPPGTGATDTQYF
j_call: TRBJ2-7; v_call: TRBV15; cdr3_aa: CATSRVAATYEQYF
j_call: TRBJ1-6; v_call: TRBV7-9; cdr3_aa: CASSADSSYNSPLHF
j_call: TRBJ2-5; v_call: TRBV18; cdr3_aa: CASSPKGLQETQYF
j_call: TRBJ1-1; v_call: TRBV2; cdr3_aa: CASSDTGRTEAFF
j_call: TRBJ2-3; v_call: TRBV5-1; cdr3_aa: CASGTAESTDTQYF
j_call: TRBJ2-1; v_call: TRBV7-9; cdr3_aa: CASSFRLAGGYNEQFF
j_call: TRBJ2-2; v_call: TRBV28; cdr3_aa: CASRDRAVGELFF